The 15 T cell receptor beta chains in this list originate from one sample, sequenced in a study of technical replicates of blood from several donors. Assay: immunoSEQ multiplex PCR; the TCRdb copy retains only in-frame clones and omits some. The sample shows roughly 82,000 clones, around 96% of them seen only once. The sequenced sample consisted of T cells isolated from PBMCs. Source of these receptors: a human donor in good health.

This clone was found once. The chain couples TRBV15 to TRBJ1-2; possibly TRBD1 for D (5 bases). This CDR3 region has 13 residues. Trimming pared 8 bases from V and 8 bases from J, leaving 18 bases between. Germline CDR1 and CDR2: LNHNV and YYDKDF (reference sequence). CDR3 sequence: CATYPGGALGYTF. CDR3 nucleotide sequence: TGTGCCACCTATCCAGGCGGGGCACTGGGCTACACCTTC.

The chain joins TRBV10-3 to TRBJ2-7; TRBD2 might be the D (7 bases). CDR1 ENHRY and CDR2 SYGVKD come from the germline V gene. The CDR3 is made up of 16 amino acids. V was cut by 5 bases and J by 3 bases, with 20 bases left in between. CDR3: CAISRGGGREIYEQYF. CDR3 DNA sequence: TGTGCCATCAGTAGAGGGGGGGGGCGAGAAATCTACGAGCAGTACTTC.

The CDR3 loop is CASSRQYSFSGELFF. In DNA form, the CDR3 reads TGTGCCAGCAGCCGACAGTATTCCTTCTCCGGGGAGCTGTTTTTT. V is TRBV7-2 and J is TRBJ2-2; D possibly corresponds to TRBD1 (5 bases). This CDR3 spans 15 amino acids. In germline, CDR1 is SGHTA, CDR2 FQGNSA. The ends were cut back, 5 bases at V and 6 bases at J, with 16 bases in the middle. The variable domain in full, completed from reference TRBV7-2 and TRBJ2-2, reads GAGVSQSPSNKVTEKGKDVELRCDPISGHTALYWYRQSLGQGLEFLIYFQGNSAPDKSGLPSDRFSAERTGGSVSTLTIQRTQQEDSAVYLCASSRQYSFSGELFFGEGSRLTVL.

This rearrangement joins TRBV5-4 to TRBJ2-3, with TRBD1 matching 9 bases. J lost 3 bases, V lost 5 bases, and 7 bases had no gene match. The CDR3 consists of 15 residues. Germline V gene data show CDR1 as SGHNT and CDR2 as YYREEE (reference sequence). For the CDR3, the DNA is TGTGCCAGCAGTGACCGGGACAGGGTAACAGATACGCAGTATTTT. This gives the protein CASSDRDRVTDTQYF.

The chain employs TRBV6-5 and TRBJ1-3; possible D gene TRBD1, 5 bases. The germline gives CDR1 MNHEY, CDR2 SVGAGI. The CDR3 covers 14 residues. Trimming pared 5 bases from V and 1 base from J, leaving 9 bases between. The DNA of the CDR3 is TGTGCCAGCAGTCTACAGGAGTCTGGAAACACCATATATTTT. As protein: CASSLQESGNTIYF.

This clone has a single count. The rearrangement links TRBV27 to TRBJ1-1; no firm D call. The CDR3 has 14 residues. V lost 8 bases and J lost 2, with 15 bases in between. CDR1 is MNHEY, CDR2 SMNVEV, per germline (reference sequence). CDR3 residues: CASSRRVGNTEAFF. The CDR3 bases are TGTGCCAGCTCCAGGAGGGTTGGCAACACTGAAGCTTTCTTT.

The CDR3 spells CASSSSTGADTQYF. CDR3 bases: TGTGCCAGCAGCTCCTCGACAGGGGCAGATACGCAGTATTTT. V gene TRBV7-7 combines with J gene TRBJ2-3, with 8 bases aligning to TRBD1. Germline V gene lookup returns CDR1 SSHAT and CDR2 FNYEAQ (reference sequence). Germline trimming cut 4 bases from V and 4 bases from J; bases unmatched to any gene: 4. The CDR3 extends over 14 amino acids. Full variable domain (rest looked up from reference TRBV7-7 and TRBJ2-3): GAGVSQSPRYKVTKRGQDVTLRCDPISSHATLYWYQQALGQGPEFLTYFNYEAQPDKSGLPSDRFSAERPEGSISTLTIQRTEQRDSAMYRCASSSSTGADTQYFGPGTRLTVL.

The chain links TRBV10-3 to TRBJ1-1; D is perhaps TRBD1 (6 bases). The V end was cut by 0 bases, the J end by 1 base, with 9 bases between. The CDR3 consists of 15 residues. CDR1 and CDR2 from the germline V gene are ENHRY and SYGVKD. The CDR3 DNA sequence: TGTGCCATCAGTGAGTCTACGACAGGGAACACTGAAGCTTTCTTT. It translates to CAISESTTGNTEAFF.

The chain joins TRBV29-1 to TRBJ2-1; 8 nucleotides agree with TRBD2. This CDR3 has 15 residues. From germline, CDR1 is SQVTM and CDR2 ANQGSEA. The trim removed 6 bases at V and 4 bases at J, leaving 11 bases unmatched. The CDR3 region is CSVPLAGLLYNEQFF. Written as DNA, the CDR3 is TGCAGCGTACCGTTAGCGGGGCTTTTGTACAATGAGCAGTTCTTC.

The rearrangement uses TRBV14 and TRBJ1-2; D gene unclear. Per the germline V gene, CDR1 is SGHDN and CDR2 is FVKESK. V was trimmed by 3 bases and J by 4 bases, leaving 9 bases between them. The CDR3 has 13 residues. The CDR3 protein is CASSHGLSYGYTF. In nucleotides, the CDR3 is TGTGCCAGCAGCCATGGGCTGAGCTATGGCTACACCTTC. The whole variable domain, remainder taken from reference TRBV14 and TRBJ1-2, is EAGVTQFPSHSVIEKGQTVTLRCDPISGHDNLYWYRRVMGKEIKFLLHFVKESKQDESGMPNNRFLAERTGGTYSTLKVQPAELEDSGVYFCASSHGLSYGYTFGSGTRLTVV.

The chain uses TRBV2 and TRBJ2-5, with D possibly matching TRBD1 (6 bases). This CDR3 has 16 residues. Germline CDR1 is SNHLY and CDR2 is FYNNEI. V lost 0 bases and J lost 4, with 15 bases in between. CDR3 in amino acids: CASSEAGQLIRETQYF. For the CDR3, the DNA is TGTGCCAGCAGTGAAGCAGGACAGCTAATTCGAGAGACCCAGTACTTC.

The chain links TRBV19 to TRBJ2-1; D might be TRBD1 (5 bases). V was shortened by 7 bases and J by 6 bases, with 19 bases between the two germline ends. The CDR3 contains 15 residues. The germline V gene has CDR1 LNHDA and CDR2 SQIVND (reference sequence). CDR3 DNA sequence: TGTGCCAGTACCCCTTGGGGCAGAGTATCCAATGAGCAGTTCTTC. Translated, it gives CASTPWGRVSNEQFF.

This sequence joins TRBV11-3 and TRBJ1-1; D is unclear. The CDR3 totals 11 residues. Trimming stripped 2 bases from V and 8 bases from J, with 6 bases between. The V gene's germline CDR1 is SGHNT and CDR2 YENEEA. This chain's CDR3 is CASSLNREAFF. The CDR3 DNA sequence: TGTGCCAGCAGCTTAAACAGAGAAGCTTTCTTT.

This sequence joins TRBV9 and TRBJ2-6; D is unresolved. Trimming removed 0 bases from V and 4 bases from J, with 2 bases in between. Germline CDR1 reads SGDLS; CDR2 reads YYNGEE. The CDR3 is made up of 13 amino acids. The CDR3 loop reads CASSVVGANVLTF. CDR3 sequence (DNA): TGTGCCAGCAGCGTAGTAGGGGCCAACGTCCTGACTTTC. Full variable domain (remainder filled in from reference TRBV9 and TRBJ2-6): DSGVTQTPKHLITATGQRVTLRCSPRSGDLSVYWYQQSLDQGLQFLIQYYNGEERAKGNILERFSAQQFPDLHSELNLSSLELGDSALYFCASSVVGANVLTFGAGSRLTVL.

The CDR3 DNA is TGTGCCAGCACGGGAACAGGGGCAAAGGGCATTCAGTACTTC. It is translated as CASTGTGAKGIQYF. This sequence joins TRBV7-8 and TRBJ2-4, with 7 bases that match TRBD1. Germline CDR1 is SGHVS and CDR2 is FQNEAQ. CDR3 length: 14 residues. Trimming removed 7 bases from V and 9 bases from J; junction bases left unmatched: 12.